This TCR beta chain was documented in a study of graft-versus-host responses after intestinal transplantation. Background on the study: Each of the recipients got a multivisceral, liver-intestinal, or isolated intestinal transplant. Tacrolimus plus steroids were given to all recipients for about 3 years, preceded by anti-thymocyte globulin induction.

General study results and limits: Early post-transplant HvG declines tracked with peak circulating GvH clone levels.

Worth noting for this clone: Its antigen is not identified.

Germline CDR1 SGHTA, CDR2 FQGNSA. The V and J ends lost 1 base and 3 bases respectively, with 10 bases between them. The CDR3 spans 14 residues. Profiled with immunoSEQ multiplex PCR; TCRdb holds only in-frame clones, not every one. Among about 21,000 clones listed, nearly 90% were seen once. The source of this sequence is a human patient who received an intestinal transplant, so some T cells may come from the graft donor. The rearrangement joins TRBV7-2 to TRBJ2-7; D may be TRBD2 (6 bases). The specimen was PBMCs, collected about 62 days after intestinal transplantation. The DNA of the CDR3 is TGTGCCAGCAGCTTAGAGGGACTGTACTACGAGCAGTACTTC. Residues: CASSLEGLYYEQYF.